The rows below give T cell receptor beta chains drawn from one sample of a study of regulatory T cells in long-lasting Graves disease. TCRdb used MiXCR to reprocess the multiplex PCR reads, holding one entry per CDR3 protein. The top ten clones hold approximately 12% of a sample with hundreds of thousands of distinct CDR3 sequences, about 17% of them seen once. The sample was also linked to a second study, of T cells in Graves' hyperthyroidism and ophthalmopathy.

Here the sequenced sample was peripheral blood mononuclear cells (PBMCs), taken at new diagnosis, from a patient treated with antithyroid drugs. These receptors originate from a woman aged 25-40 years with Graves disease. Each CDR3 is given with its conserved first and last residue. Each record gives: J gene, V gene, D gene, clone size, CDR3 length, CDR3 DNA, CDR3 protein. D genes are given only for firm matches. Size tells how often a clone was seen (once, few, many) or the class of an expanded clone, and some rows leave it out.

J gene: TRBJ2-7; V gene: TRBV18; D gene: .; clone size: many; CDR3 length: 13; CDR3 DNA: TGTGCCAGCTCACCGGCAGAGACCCACGAGCAGTACTTC; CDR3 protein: CASSPAETHEQYF
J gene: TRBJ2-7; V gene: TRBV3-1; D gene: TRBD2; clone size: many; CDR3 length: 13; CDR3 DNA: TGTGCCAGCAGCCGACGGGAGGACTACGAGCAGTACTTC; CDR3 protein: CASSRREDYEQYF
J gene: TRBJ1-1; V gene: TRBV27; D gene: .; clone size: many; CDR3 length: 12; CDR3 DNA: TGTGCCAGCCGACAAGGGAAGACTGAAGCTTTCTTT; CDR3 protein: CASRQGKTEAFF
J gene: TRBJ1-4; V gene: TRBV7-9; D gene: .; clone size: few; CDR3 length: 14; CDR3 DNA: TGTGCCAGCAGCACCTCCGGGACCAAGGAAAAACTGTTTTTT; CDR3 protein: CASSTSGTKEKLFF
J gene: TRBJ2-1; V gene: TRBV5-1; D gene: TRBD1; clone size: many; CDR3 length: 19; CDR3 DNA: TGCGCCAGCAGCTGGGACAGGGGACGGACTAGTTCGAACTACAATGAGCAGTTCTTC; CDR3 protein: CASSWDRGRTSSNYNEQFF
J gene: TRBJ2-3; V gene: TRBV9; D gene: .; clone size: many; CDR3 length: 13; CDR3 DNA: TGTGCCAGCAGCGAGGTGGGCACAGATACGCAGTATTTT; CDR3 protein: CASSEVGTDTQYF
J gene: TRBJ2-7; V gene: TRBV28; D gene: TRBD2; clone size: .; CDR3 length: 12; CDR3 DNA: TGTGCCAGCGGGGGGGACTCCTACGAGCAGTACTTC; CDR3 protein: CASGGDSYEQYF
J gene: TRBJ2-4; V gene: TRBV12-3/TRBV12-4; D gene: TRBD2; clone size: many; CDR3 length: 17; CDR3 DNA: TGTGCCAGCAGTTTGGAGCTAGCGGGAGAGGCCAAAAACATTCAGTACTTC; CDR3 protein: CASSLELAGEAKNIQYF
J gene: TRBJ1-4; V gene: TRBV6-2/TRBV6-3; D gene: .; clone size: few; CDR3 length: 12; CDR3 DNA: TGTGCCAGCGGGGCTAATAATGAAAAACTGTTTTTT; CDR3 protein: CASGANNEKLFF
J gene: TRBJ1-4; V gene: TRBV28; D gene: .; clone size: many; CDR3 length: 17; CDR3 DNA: TGTGCCAGCGCCGGCGGGGGACGACGGAGTGGGGATGAAAAACTGTTTTTT; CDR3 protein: CASAGGGRRSGDEKLFF
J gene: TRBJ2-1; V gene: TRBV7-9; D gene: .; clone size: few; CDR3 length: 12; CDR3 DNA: TGTGCCAGCAGTTTCGGAGAGTATGAGCAGTTCTTC; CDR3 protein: CASSFGEYEQFF
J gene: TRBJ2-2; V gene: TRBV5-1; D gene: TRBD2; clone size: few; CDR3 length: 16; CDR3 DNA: TGCGCCAGCAGCGTCCTAGCGGGAGTGGGAACCGGGGAGCTGTTTTTT; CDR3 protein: CASSVLAGVGTGELFF
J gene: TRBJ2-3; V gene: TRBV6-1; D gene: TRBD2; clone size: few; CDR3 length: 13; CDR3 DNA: TGTGCCAGCCTCCGGACTAGCGGGGAGACGCAGTATTTT; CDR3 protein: CASLRTSGETQYF
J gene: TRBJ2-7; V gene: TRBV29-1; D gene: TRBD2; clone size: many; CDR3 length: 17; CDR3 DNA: TGCAGCGTGAGGGGCGCTGGACGACTAGCGGGAACCTACGAGCAGTACTTC; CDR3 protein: CSVRGAGRLAGTYEQYF
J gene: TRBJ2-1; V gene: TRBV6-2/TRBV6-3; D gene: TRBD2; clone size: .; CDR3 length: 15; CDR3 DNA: TGTGCCAGCACTTCACTAGCGGGAGGGAGCAATGAGCAGTTCTTC; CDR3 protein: CASTSLAGGSNEQFF
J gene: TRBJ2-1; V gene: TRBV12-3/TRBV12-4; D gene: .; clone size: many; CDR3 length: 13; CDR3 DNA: TGTGCCAGCGGGGAGCAGACCTACAATGAGCAGTTCTTC; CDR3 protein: CASGEQTYNEQFF
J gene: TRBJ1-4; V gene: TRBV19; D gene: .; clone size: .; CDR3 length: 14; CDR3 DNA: TGTGCCAGTAGCTCAGGCGCAACTAATGAAAAACTGTTTTTT; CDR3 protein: CASSSGATNEKLFF
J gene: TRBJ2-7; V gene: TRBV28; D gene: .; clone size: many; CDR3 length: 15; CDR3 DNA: TGTGCCAGCAGCCTCGGAGGGGGCCGCGGGGACGAGCAGTACTTC; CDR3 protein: CASSLGGGRGDEQYF
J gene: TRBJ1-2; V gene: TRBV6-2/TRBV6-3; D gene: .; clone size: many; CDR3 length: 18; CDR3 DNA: TGTGCCAGCAGTTACTTTCCGACGGACAGCCACTCTAACTATGGCTACACCTTC; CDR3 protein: CASSYFPTDSHSNYGYTF
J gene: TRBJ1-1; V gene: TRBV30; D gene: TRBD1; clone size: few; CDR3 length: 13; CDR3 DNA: TGTGCCTGGAGTCCTGGGACAGATTATGAAGCTTTCTTT; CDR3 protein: CAWSPGTDYEAFF
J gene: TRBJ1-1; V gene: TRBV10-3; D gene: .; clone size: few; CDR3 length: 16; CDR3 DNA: TGTGCCATCAGTGAGTCGATCATGGGGGGAAACACTGAAGCTTTCTTT; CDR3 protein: CAISESIMGGNTEAFF
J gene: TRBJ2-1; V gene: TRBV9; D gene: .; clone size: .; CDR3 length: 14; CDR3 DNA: TGTGCCAGCAGCGTAGGGGCCGGGAGTAATGAGCAGTTCTTC; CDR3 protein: CASSVGAGSNEQFF
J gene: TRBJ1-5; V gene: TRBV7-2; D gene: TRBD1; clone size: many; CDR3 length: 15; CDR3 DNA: TGTGCCAGCAGCTTTTCGACAGGGGACTGGGGGCCCCAGCATTTT; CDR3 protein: CASSFSTGDWGPQHF
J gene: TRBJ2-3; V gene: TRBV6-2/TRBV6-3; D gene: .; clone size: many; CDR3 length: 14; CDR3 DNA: TGTGCCAGCCGTCCTCCTTCCCGCACACGGACGCAGTATTTT; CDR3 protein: CASRPPSRTRTQYF
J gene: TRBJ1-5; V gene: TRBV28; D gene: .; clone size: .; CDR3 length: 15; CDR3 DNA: TGTGCCAGCAGAGCTGGGACGGATAGCAATCAGCCCCAGCATTTT; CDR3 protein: CASRAGTDSNQPQHF
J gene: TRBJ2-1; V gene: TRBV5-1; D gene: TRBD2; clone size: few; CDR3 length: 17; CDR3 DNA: TGCGCCAGCAGTCCGTCAGCGGCTAGCGGGAGTCGCAATGAGCAGTTCTTC; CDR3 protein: CASSPSAASGSRNEQFF
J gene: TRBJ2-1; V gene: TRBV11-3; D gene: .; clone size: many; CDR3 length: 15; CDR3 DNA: TGTGCCAGCAGTCTCGTGGGGGGGGAAAGGGGGAAGCAGTTCTTC; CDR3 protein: CASSLVGGERGKQFF
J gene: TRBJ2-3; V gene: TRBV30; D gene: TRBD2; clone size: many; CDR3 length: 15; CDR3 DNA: TGTGCCTGGAGACGGGGGACTAGCGGGAGTAGTACGCAGTATTTT; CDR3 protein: CAWRRGTSGSSTQYF
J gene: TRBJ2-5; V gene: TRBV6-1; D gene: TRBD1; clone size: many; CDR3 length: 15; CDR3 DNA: TGTGCCAGCAGAACCCTCGACAGGGATCGTGAGACCCAGTACTTC; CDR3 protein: CASRTLDRDRETQYF
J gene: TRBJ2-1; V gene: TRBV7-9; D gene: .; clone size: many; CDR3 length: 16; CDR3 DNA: TGTGCCAGCAGCTATAAAGGAGGCCAACGGGACAATGAGCAGTTCTTC; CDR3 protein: CASSYKGGQRDNEQFF
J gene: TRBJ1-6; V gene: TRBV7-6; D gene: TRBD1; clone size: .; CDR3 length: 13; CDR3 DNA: TGTGCCAGCAGGACAGGGGTTAATTCACCCCTCCACTTT; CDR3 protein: CASRTGVNSPLHF
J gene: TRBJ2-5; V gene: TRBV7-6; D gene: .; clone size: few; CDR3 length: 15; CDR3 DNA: TGTGCCAGCAGCTTAGCCCGGAGCAGCCAAGAGACCCAGTACTTC; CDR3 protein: CASSLARSSQETQYF
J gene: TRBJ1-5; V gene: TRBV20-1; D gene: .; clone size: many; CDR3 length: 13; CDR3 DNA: TGCAGTGCTGAGGCAGGACAAGATCAGCCCCAGCATTTT; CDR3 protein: CSAEAGQDQPQHF
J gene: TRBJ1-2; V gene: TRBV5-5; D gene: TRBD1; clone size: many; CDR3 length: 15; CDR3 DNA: TGTGCCAGCAGTTACTCCGGGACAGGGGACTATGGCTACACCTTC; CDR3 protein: CASSYSGTGDYGYTF
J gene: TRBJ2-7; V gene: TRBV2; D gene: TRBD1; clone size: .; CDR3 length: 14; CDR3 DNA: TGTGCCAGCAGTGCCGGACAGGGGGCGAACGAGCAGTACTTC; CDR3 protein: CASSAGQGANEQYF
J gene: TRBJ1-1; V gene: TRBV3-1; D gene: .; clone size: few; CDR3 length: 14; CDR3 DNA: TGTGCCAGCAGCCATATGGGGCTGAACACTGAAGCTTTCTTT; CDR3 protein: CASSHMGLNTEAFF
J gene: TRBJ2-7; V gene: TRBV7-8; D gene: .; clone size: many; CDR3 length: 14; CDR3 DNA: TGTGCCAGCAGCTTAGAACAGGGGAGGGCCGAGCAGTACTTC; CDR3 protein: CASSLEQGRAEQYF
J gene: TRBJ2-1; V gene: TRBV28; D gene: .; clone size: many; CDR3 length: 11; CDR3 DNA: TGTGCCAGCAGTTTACCCTATGAGCAGTTCTTC; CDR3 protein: CASSLPYEQFF
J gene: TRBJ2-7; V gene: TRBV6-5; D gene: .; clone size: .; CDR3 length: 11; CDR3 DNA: TGTGCCAGCAGTTACAGGGGAAAGGAGTACTTC; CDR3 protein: CASSYRGKEYF
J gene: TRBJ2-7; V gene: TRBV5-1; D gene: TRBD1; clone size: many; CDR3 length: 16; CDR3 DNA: TGCGCCAGCAGCTCCGTCCGGGACAGGGCACCCTACGAGCAGTACTTC; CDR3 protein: CASSSVRDRAPYEQYF
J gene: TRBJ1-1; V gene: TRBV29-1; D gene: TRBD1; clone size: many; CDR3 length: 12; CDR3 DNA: TGCAGCGGGAACAGGGGTCGGAGTGAAGCTTTCTTT; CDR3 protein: CSGNRGRSEAFF
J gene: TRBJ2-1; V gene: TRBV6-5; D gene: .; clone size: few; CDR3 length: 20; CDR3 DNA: TGTGCCAGCAGTTACTCGAGAGAGTCGGGAGACGTGAGCTCCTACAATGAGCAGTTCTTC; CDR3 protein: CASSYSRESGDVSSYNEQFF
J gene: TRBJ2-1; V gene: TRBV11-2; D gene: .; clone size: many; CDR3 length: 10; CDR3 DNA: TGTGCCAGCAGCCCGAGTGAGCAGTTCTTC; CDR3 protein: CASSPSEQFF
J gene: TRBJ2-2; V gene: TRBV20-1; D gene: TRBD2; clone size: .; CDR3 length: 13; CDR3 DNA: TGCAGTGCCAGGTGGCGGGAGACCGGGGAGCTGTTTTTT; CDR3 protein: CSARWRETGELFF
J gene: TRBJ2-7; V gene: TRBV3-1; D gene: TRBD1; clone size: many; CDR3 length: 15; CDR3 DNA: TGTGCCAGCAGCCAAGATCGGGCAGGGGGCGTGGAGCAGTACTTC; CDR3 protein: CASSQDRAGGVEQYF
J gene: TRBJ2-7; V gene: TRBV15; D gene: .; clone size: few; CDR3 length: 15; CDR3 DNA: TGTGCCACCAGCAGGGGCCCTCCCATCTCCTACGAGCAGTACTTC; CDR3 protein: CATSRGPPISYEQYF
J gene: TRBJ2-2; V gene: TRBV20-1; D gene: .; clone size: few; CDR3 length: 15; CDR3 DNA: TGCAGTGCTAGAGAGGGACTCGAACACACCGGGGAGCTGTTTTTT; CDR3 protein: CSAREGLEHTGELFF
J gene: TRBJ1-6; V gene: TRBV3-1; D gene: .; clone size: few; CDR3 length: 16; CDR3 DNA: TGTGCCAGCAGCCAAGGCTGGGGGGGTTATAATTCACCCCTCCACTTT; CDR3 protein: CASSQGWGGYNSPLHF
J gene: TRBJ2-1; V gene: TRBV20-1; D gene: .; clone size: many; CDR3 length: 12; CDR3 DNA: TGCAGTGCTAGAGGGGCGTTGGATGAGCAGTTCTTC; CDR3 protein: CSARGALDEQFF
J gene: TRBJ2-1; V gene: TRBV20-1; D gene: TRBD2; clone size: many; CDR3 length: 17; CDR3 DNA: TGCAGTGCTAGAGACCCCTTCAAGCGGGACCGTTACAATGAGCAGTTCTTC; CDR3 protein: CSARDPFKRDRYNEQFF
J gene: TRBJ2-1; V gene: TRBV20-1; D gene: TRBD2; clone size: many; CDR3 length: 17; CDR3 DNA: TGCAGTGCTAGAGATTTTAAGCGGGAGGGCCCATTGGATGAGCAGTTCTTC; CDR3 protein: CSARDFKREGPLDEQFF
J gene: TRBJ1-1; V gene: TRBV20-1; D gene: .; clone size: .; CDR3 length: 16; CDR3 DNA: TGCAATGCTAGAGATTGGATTCAGGGGACGAACACTGAAGCTTTCTTT; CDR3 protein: CNARDWIQGTNTEAFF
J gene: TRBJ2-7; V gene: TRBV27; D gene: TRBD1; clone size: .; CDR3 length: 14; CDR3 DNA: TGTGCCAGCAGCTTGGGGACAGGGGACAGCGAGCAGTACTTC; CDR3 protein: CASSLGTGDSEQYF
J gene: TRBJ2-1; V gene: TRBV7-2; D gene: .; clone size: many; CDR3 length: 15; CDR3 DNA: TGTGCCAGCAGCTTACTTTCCGCCACCGGCAATGAGCAGTTCTTC; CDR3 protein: CASSLLSATGNEQFF
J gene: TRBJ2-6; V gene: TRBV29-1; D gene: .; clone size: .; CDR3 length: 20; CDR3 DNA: TGCAGCGTTGAAGTGAGGGGGCGGAGTAGCGGGAAAGCTGGGGCCAACGTCCTGACTTTC; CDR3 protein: CSVEVRGRSSGKAGANVLTF
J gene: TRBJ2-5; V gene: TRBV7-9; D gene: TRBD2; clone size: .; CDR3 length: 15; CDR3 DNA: TGTGCCAGCAGCTCCTACCGACTAGCGGGAGAGACCCAGTACTTC; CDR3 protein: CASSSYRLAGETQYF
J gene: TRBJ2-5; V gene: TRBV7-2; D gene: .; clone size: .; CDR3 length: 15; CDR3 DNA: TGTGCCAGCAGTTTAAACCAGGTGCCCCAAGAGACCCAGTACTTC; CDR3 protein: CASSLNQVPQETQYF
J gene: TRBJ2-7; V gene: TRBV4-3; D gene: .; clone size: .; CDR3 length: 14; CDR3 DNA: TGCGCCAGCAGCCAATCCCCTTTGGGGGACGAGCAGTACTTC; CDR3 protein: CASSQSPLGDEQYF